A selection of T cell receptor beta chains follows, all from one sample in a study of shared clonotypes between healthy human individuals. Clones were read by immunoSEQ multiplex PCR, and TCRdb kept only the in-frame ones, dropping some. This sample has roughly 500,000 clones, with about 96% found just once. The sample was naive CD4+ T cells sorted from blood. The receptors stem from a woman aged 25 to 39 in good health. CDR3s include the opening cysteine and the closing phenylalanine or tryptophan. The D gene is left open where the match is weak. The size of a clone is reported for some rows only, either as once, few or many, or as a class for expanded clones.

d_call: TRBD2
v_call: TRBV11-2
clone_size: NA
j_call: TRBJ2-5
cdr3_nt: TGTGCCAGCAGCACACCGGGACTACAAGAGACCCAGTACTTC
cdr3_aa: CASSTPGLQETQYF

d_call: TRBD1
v_call: TRBV28
clone_size: NA
j_call: TRBJ1-6
cdr3_nt: TGTGCCAGCAGGACAGGGACTCTTAATTCACCCCTCCACTTT
cdr3_aa: CASRTGTLNSPLHF

d_call: NA
v_call: TRBV28
clone_size: NA
j_call: TRBJ2-7
cdr3_nt: TGTGCCATCGCATCAACTTTCCAACCAACCTACGAGCAGTACTTC
cdr3_aa: CAIASTFQPTYEQYF

d_call: TRBD1
v_call: TRBV6-5
clone_size: NA
j_call: TRBJ1-6
cdr3_nt: TGTGCCAGCAGTTACACACCGGGACAGGGGGGTTCACCCCTCCACTTT
cdr3_aa: CASSYTPGQGGSPLHF

d_call: NA
v_call: TRBV28
clone_size: NA
j_call: TRBJ2-7
cdr3_nt: TGTGCCAGCAGTTTGGGACTTGGACAGTTTTACGAGCAGTACTTC
cdr3_aa: CASSLGLGQFYEQYF

d_call: NA
v_call: TRBV18
clone_size: NA
j_call: TRBJ1-4
cdr3_nt: TGTGCCAGCTCTCCGGGACCGACTAATGAAAAACTGTTTTTT
cdr3_aa: CASSPGPTNEKLFF

d_call: TRBD1
v_call: TRBV6-1
clone_size: NA
j_call: TRBJ2-7
cdr3_nt: TGTGCCAGCAGTGAACCGGACAGGCCGTCGGAGCAGTACTTC
cdr3_aa: CASSEPDRPSEQYF

d_call: NA
v_call: TRBV6-1
clone_size: once
j_call: TRBJ1-2
cdr3_nt: TGTGCCAGCAAGACGGAAGGGTATGGCTACACCTTC
cdr3_aa: CASKTEGYGYTF

d_call: NA
v_call: TRBV7-6
clone_size: NA
j_call: TRBJ2-2
cdr3_nt: TGTGCCAGCAGCTTAGCGCAAGGCGGCTACACCGGGGAGCTGTTTTTT
cdr3_aa: CASSLAQGGYTGELFF

d_call: NA
v_call: TRBV5-1
clone_size: NA
j_call: TRBJ2-7
cdr3_nt: TGCGCCAGCAGGGACCCTACAGGGTACGAGCAGTACTTC
cdr3_aa: CASRDPTGYEQYF

d_call: NA
v_call: TRBV4-1
clone_size: NA
j_call: TRBJ2-3
cdr3_nt: TGCGCCAGCAAAGACGCGGGTACGCAGTATTTT
cdr3_aa: CASKDAGTQYF

d_call: NA
v_call: TRBV28
clone_size: once
j_call: TRBJ2-7
cdr3_nt: TGTGCCAGCATTCACTACGAGCAGTACTTC
cdr3_aa: CASIHYEQYF

d_call: NA
v_call: TRBV2
clone_size: once
j_call: TRBJ2-5
cdr3_nt: TGTGCCAGCTCTGGAGAGGTGGGTTCTCACGCGTACTTC
cdr3_aa: CASSGEVGSHAYF

d_call: TRBD1
v_call: TRBV7-8
clone_size: NA
j_call: TRBJ2-2
cdr3_nt: TGTGCCAGTAGTGCCGACAGGGACAAGACCGGGGAGCTGTTTTTT
cdr3_aa: CASSADRDKTGELFF

d_call: TRBD1
v_call: TRBV30
clone_size: NA
j_call: TRBJ1-6
cdr3_nt: TGTGCCTGCCAGCCGGGACAGTCTAATTCACCCCTCCACTTT
cdr3_aa: CACQPGQSNSPLHF

d_call: TRBD2
v_call: TRBV19
clone_size: NA
j_call: TRBJ2-1
cdr3_nt: TGTGCCAGTAGTCCCAGACTAGCGGGAGTCTACAATGAGCAGTTCTTC
cdr3_aa: CASSPRLAGVYNEQFF

d_call: NA
v_call: TRBV7-2
clone_size: NA
j_call: TRBJ2-7
cdr3_nt: TGTGCCAGCACTTATTATTCGGGTCCCTTCGGCTCCTACGAGCAGTACTTC
cdr3_aa: CASTYYSGPFGSYEQYF

d_call: NA
v_call: TRBV2
clone_size: NA
j_call: TRBJ2-1
cdr3_nt: TGTGCCAGCAGTAACTTGTGGGTCGGTGAGCAGTTCTTC
cdr3_aa: CASSNLWVGEQFF

d_call: NA
v_call: TRBV7-9
clone_size: NA
j_call: TRBJ1-1
cdr3_nt: TGTGCCAGCAGCTTACTTGAAGCTTTCTTT
cdr3_aa: CASSLLEAFF

d_call: NA
v_call: TRBV27
clone_size: NA
j_call: TRBJ1-5
cdr3_nt: TGTGCCAGCAGTCGTCGGGCGGCGGACCATCAGCCCCAGCATTTT
cdr3_aa: CASSRRAADHQPQHF

d_call: NA
v_call: TRBV6-1
clone_size: NA
j_call: TRBJ2-2
cdr3_nt: TGTGCCAGCACCCCGGACAGTCCGAACACCGGGGAGCTGTTTTTT
cdr3_aa: CASTPDSPNTGELFF

d_call: TRBD1
v_call: TRBV4-2
clone_size: NA
j_call: TRBJ2-7
cdr3_nt: TGTGCCAGCAGCCAATCCACGGGACAGGTTTACGAGCAGTACTTC
cdr3_aa: CASSQSTGQVYEQYF

d_call: NA
v_call: TRBV13
clone_size: NA
j_call: TRBJ1-2
cdr3_nt: TGTGCCAGCAGCCTCGGGACGAAGGGGATAACCTTC
cdr3_aa: CASSLGTKGITF

d_call: TRBD2
v_call: TRBV28
clone_size: NA
j_call: TRBJ2-7
cdr3_nt: TGTGCCAGCAGTTCACCGGGGGTTAGCGGGAGGATAAGGCAGTACTTC
cdr3_aa: CASSSPGVSGRIRQYF

d_call: NA
v_call: TRBV5-4
clone_size: NA
j_call: TRBJ2-3
cdr3_nt: TGTGCCAGCAGCTTGGCCGCAGGCGGCACAGATACGCAGTATTTT
cdr3_aa: CASSLAAGGTDTQYF

d_call: TRBD1
v_call: TRBV5-1
clone_size: NA
j_call: TRBJ1-2
cdr3_nt: TGCGCCAGCAGTTTCGACAGGGGGATCGACTATGGCTACACCTTC
cdr3_aa: CASSFDRGIDYGYTF

d_call: NA
v_call: TRBV19
clone_size: once
j_call: TRBJ1-1
cdr3_nt: TGTGCCAGTAGTATTGCTGTACGGGGTTCGGGAACTGAAGCTTTCTTT
cdr3_aa: CASSIAVRGSGTEAFF

d_call: TRBD1
v_call: TRBV5-1
clone_size: NA
j_call: TRBJ2-7
cdr3_nt: TGCGCCAGCAGCTTGGCCGGGACAGGGGATCAGCAGTACTTC
cdr3_aa: CASSLAGTGDQQYF

d_call: NA
v_call: TRBV29-1
clone_size: NA
j_call: TRBJ1-1
cdr3_nt: TGCAGCGTTGATTCCGGGGGAGTCATGAACACTGAAGCTTTCTTT
cdr3_aa: CSVDSGGVMNTEAFF

d_call: TRBD2
v_call: TRBV5-4
clone_size: NA
j_call: TRBJ2-3
cdr3_nt: TGTGCCAGCAGCTTCCGACTAGCGGAAAGCACAGATACGCAGTATTTT
cdr3_aa: CASSFRLAESTDTQYF

d_call: TRBD1
v_call: TRBV12-5
clone_size: NA
j_call: TRBJ2-3
cdr3_nt: TGTGCTAGTGGTACCTCCCCGACAGGGGGCTGGGATACGCAGTATTTT
cdr3_aa: CASGTSPTGGWDTQYF

d_call: TRBD1
v_call: TRBV29-1
clone_size: NA
j_call: TRBJ2-2
cdr3_nt: TGCAGCGGAGGGACAGGGGGCGGCACCGGGGAGCTGTTTTTT
cdr3_aa: CSGGTGGGTGELFF

d_call: NA
v_call: TRBV6-5
clone_size: NA
j_call: TRBJ2-7
cdr3_nt: TGTGCCAGCAGCGAAACTGGCCGGGATATCTACGAGCAGTACTTC
cdr3_aa: CASSETGRDIYEQYF

d_call: NA
v_call: TRBV5-1
clone_size: NA
j_call: TRBJ2-5
cdr3_nt: TGCGCCAGCAGCTTGGCCGGGGACCACGTGGAGACCCAGTACTTC
cdr3_aa: CASSLAGDHVETQYF

d_call: NA
v_call: TRBV28
clone_size: NA
j_call: TRBJ2-3
cdr3_nt: TGTGCCAGCCCTGGGCCAGGACGGAGCCTGGCCGATACGCAGTATTTT
cdr3_aa: CASPGPGRSLADTQYF

d_call: TRBD2
v_call: TRBV18
clone_size: NA
j_call: TRBJ2-7
cdr3_nt: TGTGCCAGCTCACCACCTAGCGGGTACTCCTACGAGCAGTACTTC
cdr3_aa: CASSPPSGYSYEQYF

d_call: NA
v_call: TRBV6-1
clone_size: NA
j_call: TRBJ2-7
cdr3_nt: TGTGCCAGTAAGAAAAATCATGGAACCTACGAGCAGTACTTC
cdr3_aa: CASKKNHGTYEQYF

d_call: TRBD2
v_call: TRBV6-1
clone_size: once
j_call: TRBJ2-1
cdr3_nt: TGTGCCAGCTGGCGGGAGTCTGCCTACAATGAGCAGTTCTTC
cdr3_aa: CASWRESAYNEQFF

d_call: TRBD2
v_call: TRBV4-1
clone_size: NA
j_call: TRBJ2-7
cdr3_nt: TGCGCCAGCAGCCGAACTTCCGGGACTAGCGGGAGTGTTTACGAGCAGTACTTC
cdr3_aa: CASSRTSGTSGSVYEQYF

d_call: NA
v_call: TRBV10-3
clone_size: NA
j_call: TRBJ2-5
cdr3_nt: TGTGCCATCAAGGGGTTGAGGGAGACCCAGTACTTC
cdr3_aa: CAIKGLRETQYF

d_call: NA
v_call: TRBV7-9
clone_size: NA
j_call: TRBJ1-2
cdr3_nt: TGTGCCAGCAGCGCATTAATGGGGGGCTCGGGCTACACCTTC
cdr3_aa: CASSALMGGSGYTF

d_call: NA
v_call: TRBV5-4
clone_size: NA
j_call: TRBJ2-3
cdr3_nt: TGTGCCAGCAGCTTGCCTACCCTTGGCACAGATACGCAGTATTTT
cdr3_aa: CASSLPTLGTDTQYF

d_call: TRBD1
v_call: TRBV5-1
clone_size: NA
j_call: TRBJ2-7
cdr3_nt: TGCGCCAGCAGCTACCGGACAGGGGCGGGGGAGCAGTACTTC
cdr3_aa: CASSYRTGAGEQYF

d_call: NA
v_call: TRBV7-8
clone_size: NA
j_call: TRBJ1-5
cdr3_nt: TGTGCCAGCAGCCAACCGGGCGTTGAGCCCCAGCATTTT
cdr3_aa: CASSQPGVEPQHF

d_call: TRBD1
v_call: TRBV28
clone_size: NA
j_call: TRBJ1-5
cdr3_nt: TGTGCCAGCAGTTTCGGTCTAGGGACAGGGGCGTTAGATCAGCCCCAGCATTTT
cdr3_aa: CASSFGLGTGALDQPQHF

d_call: NA
v_call: TRBV18
clone_size: NA
j_call: TRBJ2-7
cdr3_nt: TGTGCCAGCTCGGCGGCGGAGAGGACCTACGAGCAGTACTTC
cdr3_aa: CASSAAERTYEQYF

d_call: NA
v_call: TRBV11-2
clone_size: NA
j_call: TRBJ2-1
cdr3_nt: TGTGCCCAGGGACGCAATGAGCAGTTCTTC
cdr3_aa: CAQGRNEQFF

d_call: NA
v_call: TRBV5-1
clone_size: NA
j_call: TRBJ2-1
cdr3_nt: TGCGCCAGCAGCTTGGTGGTGGGCCTCTACAATGAGCAGTTCTTC
cdr3_aa: CASSLVVGLYNEQFF

d_call: NA
v_call: TRBV18
clone_size: NA
j_call: TRBJ2-5
cdr3_nt: TGTGCCAGCTCACCCGTGGAGGGCCAAGAGACCCAGTACTTC
cdr3_aa: CASSPVEGQETQYF